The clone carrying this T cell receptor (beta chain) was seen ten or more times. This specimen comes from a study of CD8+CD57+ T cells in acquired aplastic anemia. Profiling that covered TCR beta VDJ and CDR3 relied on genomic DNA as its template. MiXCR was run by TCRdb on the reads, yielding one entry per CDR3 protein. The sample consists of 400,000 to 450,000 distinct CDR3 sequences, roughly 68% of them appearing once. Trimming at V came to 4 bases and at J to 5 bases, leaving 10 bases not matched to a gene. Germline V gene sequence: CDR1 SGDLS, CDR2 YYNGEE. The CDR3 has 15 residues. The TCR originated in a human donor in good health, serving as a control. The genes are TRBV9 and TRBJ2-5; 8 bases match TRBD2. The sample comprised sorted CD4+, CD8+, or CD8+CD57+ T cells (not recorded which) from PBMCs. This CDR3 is CASSRMSGGGETQYF. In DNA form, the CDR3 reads TGTGCCAGCAGCCGCATGTCCGGGGGGGGGGAGACCCAGTACTTC.